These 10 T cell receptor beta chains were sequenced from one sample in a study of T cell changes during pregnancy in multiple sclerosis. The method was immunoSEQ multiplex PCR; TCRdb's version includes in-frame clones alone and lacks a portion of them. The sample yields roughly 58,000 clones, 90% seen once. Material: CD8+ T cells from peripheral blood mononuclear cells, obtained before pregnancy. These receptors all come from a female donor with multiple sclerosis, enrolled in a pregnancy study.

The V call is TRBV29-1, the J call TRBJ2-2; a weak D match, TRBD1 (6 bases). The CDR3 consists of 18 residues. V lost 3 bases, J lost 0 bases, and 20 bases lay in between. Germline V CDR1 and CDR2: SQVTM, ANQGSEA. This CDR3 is CSVEIPLRDTPNTGELFF. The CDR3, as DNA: TGCAGCGTTGAGATCCCGTTACGGGACACCCCGAACACCGGGGAGCTGTTTTTT.

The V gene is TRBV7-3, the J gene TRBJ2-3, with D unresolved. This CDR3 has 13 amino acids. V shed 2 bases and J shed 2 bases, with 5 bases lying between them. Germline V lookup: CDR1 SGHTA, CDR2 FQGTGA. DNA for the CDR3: TGTGCCAGCAGCTTACTCTTCACAGATACGCAGTATTTT. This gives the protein CASSLLFTDTQYF.

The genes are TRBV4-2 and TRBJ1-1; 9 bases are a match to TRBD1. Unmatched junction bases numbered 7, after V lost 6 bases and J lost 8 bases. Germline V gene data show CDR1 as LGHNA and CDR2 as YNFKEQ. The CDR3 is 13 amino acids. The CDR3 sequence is CASRTFGTGEAFF. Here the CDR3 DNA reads TGTGCCAGCAGAACTTTCGGGACAGGGGAAGCTTTCTTT.

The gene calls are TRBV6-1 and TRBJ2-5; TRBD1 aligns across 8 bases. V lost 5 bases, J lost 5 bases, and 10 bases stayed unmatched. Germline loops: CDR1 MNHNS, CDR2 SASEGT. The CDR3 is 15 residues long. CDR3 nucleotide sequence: TGTGCCAGCAGTTTCCTCCAGGGGGCGATGGAGACCCAGTACTTC. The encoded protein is CASSFLQGAMETQYF.

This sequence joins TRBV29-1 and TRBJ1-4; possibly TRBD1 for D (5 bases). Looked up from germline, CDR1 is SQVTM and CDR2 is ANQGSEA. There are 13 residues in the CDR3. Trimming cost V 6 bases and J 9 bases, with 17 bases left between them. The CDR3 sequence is CSVEQAAMKKLFF. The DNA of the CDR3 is TGCAGCGTGGAACAGGCTGCAATGAAAAAACTGTTTTTT.

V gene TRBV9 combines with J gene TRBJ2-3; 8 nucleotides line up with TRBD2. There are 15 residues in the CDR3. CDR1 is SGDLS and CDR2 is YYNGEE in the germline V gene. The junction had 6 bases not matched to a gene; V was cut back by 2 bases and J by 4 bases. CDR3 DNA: TGTGCCAGCAGCGTCCCGGGGGGGCCGTCAGATACGCAGTATTTT. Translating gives CASSVPGGPSDTQYF.

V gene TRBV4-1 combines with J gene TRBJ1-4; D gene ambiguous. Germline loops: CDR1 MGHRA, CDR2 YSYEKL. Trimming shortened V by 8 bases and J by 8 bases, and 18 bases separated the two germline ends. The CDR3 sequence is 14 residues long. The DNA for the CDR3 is TGCGCCAGCGCCGGTAGGGCAGGAGGCGAAAAACTGTTTTTT. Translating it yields CASAGRAGGEKLFF.

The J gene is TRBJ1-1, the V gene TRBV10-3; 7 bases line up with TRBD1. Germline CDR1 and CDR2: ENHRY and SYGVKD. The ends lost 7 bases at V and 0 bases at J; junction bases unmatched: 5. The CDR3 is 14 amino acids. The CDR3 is CAINPDRVNTEAFF. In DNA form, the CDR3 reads TGTGCCATCAATCCTGACAGGGTGAACACTGAAGCTTTCTTT.

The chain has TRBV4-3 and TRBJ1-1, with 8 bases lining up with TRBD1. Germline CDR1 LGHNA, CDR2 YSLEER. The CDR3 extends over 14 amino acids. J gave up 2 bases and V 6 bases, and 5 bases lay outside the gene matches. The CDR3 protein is CASRLGQGNTEAFF. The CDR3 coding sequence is TGCGCCAGCAGACTTGGACAGGGAAACACTGAAGCTTTCTTT.

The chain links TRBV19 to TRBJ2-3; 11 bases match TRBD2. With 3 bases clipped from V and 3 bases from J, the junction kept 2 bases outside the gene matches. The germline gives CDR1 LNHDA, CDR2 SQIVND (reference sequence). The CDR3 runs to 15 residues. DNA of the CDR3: TGTGCCAGTAGTATGCTAGCGGGGGGTACAGATACGCAGTATTTT. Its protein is CASSMLAGGTDTQYF.